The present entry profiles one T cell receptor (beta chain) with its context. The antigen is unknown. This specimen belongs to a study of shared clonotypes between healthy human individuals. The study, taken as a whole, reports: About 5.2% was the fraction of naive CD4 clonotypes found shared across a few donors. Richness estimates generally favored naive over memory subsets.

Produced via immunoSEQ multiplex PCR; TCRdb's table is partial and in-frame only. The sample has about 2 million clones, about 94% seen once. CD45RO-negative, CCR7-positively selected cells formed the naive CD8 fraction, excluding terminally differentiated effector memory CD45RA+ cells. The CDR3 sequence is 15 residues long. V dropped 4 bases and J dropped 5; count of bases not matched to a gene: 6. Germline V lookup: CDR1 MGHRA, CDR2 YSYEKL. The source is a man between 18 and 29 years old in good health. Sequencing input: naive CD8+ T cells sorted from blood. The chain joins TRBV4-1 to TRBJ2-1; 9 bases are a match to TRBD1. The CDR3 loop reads CASSRGQGNHNEQFF. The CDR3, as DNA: TGCGCCAGCAGCCGAGGACAGGGGAATCACAATGAGCAGTTCTTC.